This entry concerns a single TCR beta chain. The antigen it binds to is not known. Base qualities are not recorded, but no much larger clone differs from it by a single base. Peripheral blood CD8+ and CD4+ T cells from healthy donors, Susac syndrome patients and multiple sclerosis patients were profiled using high-throughput TCR beta sequencing. The Susac syndrome patients fulfilled recently defined diagnostic criteria for definite or probable disease. Bulk CD8+ and CD4+ T cells were purified magnetically by negative isolation, whereas CD8+ TEMRA cells were enriched by FACS. Blood was collected in EDTA tubes and processed within 24 hours, with PBMCs isolated through density gradient centrifugation. PBMCs destined for TCR sequencing were cryopreserved in liquid nitrogen and later thawed in a 37 °C water bath. Purity of sorted or isolated CD4+, CD8+ and CD8+ TEMRA cells was at least 90%. RNA was extracted using the RNeasy kit, and about 0.45 to 1 ug of the RNA was reverse transcribed with random hexamers. The immunoSEQ multiplex PCR assay, which covers 54 Vbeta and 13 Jbeta segments, was used to amplify TCR beta CDR3 regions. PCR amplification bias was corrected using a synthetic template baseline for primer optimization and computational correction. Turning to the authors' computational methods: Only productive sequences were kept, with reads annotated to V, D and J genes according to IMGT and analyzed in immunoSEQ Analyzer. Clonality was calculated as one minus the Shannon entropy normalized by log2 of the number of productive unique sequences. Public and private clones were assessed among the 100 most prevalent clones of each patient and control. A clone was defined as Susac-specific if it was absent from the healthy and MS cohorts, from more than 850 published viral clones and from other ImmuneACCESS disease sequences. TCRdb itself trimmed the public reads at Q25 with fastp, ran MiXCR and retained productive beta chains. Each entry merges the rows of one CDR3 protein and shows their most common DNA and genes. The V and J calls and clone size come from TCRdb's table, not from the authors' own analysis. The sample table holds fewer than 85,000 distinct CDR3 sequences, of which approximately 93% were seen once. Clones ranked in the top ten supply 0.4% to 0.55% of the sample.

The data are from a study of CD8 T cells in Susac syndrome (dated by TCRdb to the late 2010s). Notes on the research overall: Of the Susac syndrome patients who were sequenced, eight were in clinical remission while about six had clinically active disease. At blood withdrawal, Susac syndrome patients were therapy-naive, treated with corticosteroids (with IVIg additionally given to some), or treated with IVIg alone. Whether CD8+ T cell activation and differentiation in Susac syndrome was antigen driven was tested using repertoire sequencing. The study compared CD8+ T cell repertoire clonality among roughly 12 healthy donors, 14 Susac syndrome patients and roughly 15 multiple sclerosis patients. What the study reported, not specific to this receptor: In the total CD8+ and CD8+ TEMRA repertoires, 15 to 20 and five Susac-specific public clones, respectively, were identified. Susac syndrome CD8+ repertoires showed clonal expansion, highest in CD8+ TEMRA cells and greater in clinically active than remitting patients. The study acknowledged that relatively few individuals were included in the TCR sequencing and HLA analysis.

From the cysteine up to the phenylalanine, the CDR3 has a length of 14 residues. The CDR3 DNA has 42 bases and is translated from base 1. V was cut back by 1 base and J by 2 bases, leaving a gap of 6 bases between them. The germline V gene supplies CDR1 KGHDR and CDR2 SFDVKD. Sequenced sample: CD8+ T cells from PBMCs. The chain is assembled from TRBV24-1 and TRBJ2-3, with the D segment possibly TRBD1 or TRBD2, each aligning over 5 bases. The TCR sequence derives from a human donor with Susac syndrome. The CDR3 region: CATSDFGTTDTQYF. In nucleotide form, the sequence is TGTGCCACCAGTGATTTCGGGACCACAGATACGCAGTATTTT.